The 19 T cell receptor beta chains below were found in one sample sequenced in a study of human T cells and chemical hapten exposure. Time point noted: patch test 2, 6 weeks after DPC sensitization. Sample treatment: therapeutic diphenylcyclopropenone sensitization with weekly scalp DPC. TCRdb re-called the RACE reads with MiXCR, one entry per CDR3 protein. The repertoire includes 75,000 to 90,000 distinct CDR3 sequences, 8% to 13% of them detected once, and around 5% sits in the top ten. This sample comprised whole blood, obtained in connection with sensitization to the hapten diphenylcyclopropenone (DPC). These receptors were taken from a woman aged 45-65 years with alopecia areata. Some clones in this sample may be carry-over from other donors' samples.

This clonotype was observed at least ten times. The chain carries TRBV11-2 and TRBJ2-2; D uncertain. The CDR3 spans 14 residues. V lost 7 bases and J lost 3, with 12 bases in between. CDR1 is SGHAT and CDR2 is FQNNGV in the germline V gene. This chain's CDR3 is CASTWNTHTGELFF. The CDR3 DNA is TGTGCCAGCACCTGGAACACCCACACCGGGGAGCTGTTTTTT.

There are a few counts of this clonotype. The chain combines TRBV7-9 with TRBJ1-4; the D gene is possibly TRBD1 (5 bases). This CDR3 is built from 14 residues. Germline CDR1 and CDR2: SEHNR and FQNEAQ (reference sequence). V was trimmed by 2 bases and J by 8 bases, leaving 12 bases between them. The CDR3 is CASSLPGLAEKLFF. The CDR3 DNA sequence: TGTGCCAGCAGCTTACCAGGGTTAGCGGAAAAACTGTTTTTT.

The sample holds many counts of this clonotype. The chain uses TRBV3-1 and TRBJ1-5; possible D gene TRBD1, 6 bases. CDR3 size: 14 residues. Germline V gene lookup returns CDR1 LGHDT and CDR2 YNNKEL (reference sequence). V was trimmed by 2 bases and J by 7 bases, leaving 12 bases between them. DNA for the CDR3: TGTGCCAGCAGCCAAAACAGGGAAGGCCAGCCCCAGCATTTT. It translates to CASSQNREGQPQHF.

This clonotype was seen at least ten times. The chain recombines TRBV27 with TRBJ2-7; 8 nucleotides line up with TRBD1. Germline V lookup: CDR1 MNHEY, CDR2 SMNVEV (reference sequence). There are 14 residues in the CDR3. The V and J ends lost 5 bases and 1 base, in that order; junction bases with no gene match: 4. The CDR3 DNA sequence: TGTGCCAGCAGTCAACGACAGGGGTCCTACGAGCAGTACTTC. It is translated as CASSQRQGSYEQYF.

In its sample, this clonotype was seen many times. The gene calls are TRBV6-5 and TRBJ2-1; TRBD2 agrees at 12 bases. The length of the CDR3 is 16 residues. Germline loops: CDR1 MNHEY, CDR2 SVGAGI. The junction had 11 bases not matched to a gene; V was cut back by 5 bases and J by 9 bases. CDR3 coding DNA: TGTGCCAGCAGTATGACTAGCGGGAGAGGCAGGGGTGAGCAGTTCTTC. It codes for CASSMTSGRGRGEQFF.

This clonotype showed up many times. The V gene is TRBV6-2 or TRBV6-3, the J gene TRBJ2-1; D gene uncertain. The CDR3 is 13 residues long. Deletions cut 6 bases from V and 0 bases from J, with 6 bases between. The germline V gene has CDR1 MNHEY and CDR2 SVGEGT. The CDR3 nucleotides are TGTGCCAGCAGGGAGAGCTCCTACAATGAGCAGTTCTTC. This translates into CASRESSYNEQFF.

This clonotype appeared a few times. V and J are TRBV28 and TRBJ2-7; D is unclear. The germline V gene encodes CDR1 MDHEN and CDR2 SYDVKM. The CDR3 has 16 amino acids. V lost 6 bases and J 6 bases, leaving 24 bases between the germline ends. The CDR3 loop is CASRTTPPASRSEQYF. Here the CDR3 DNA reads TGTGCCAGCAGAACCACCCCCCCCGCGTCAAGAAGCGAGCAGTACTTC.

This clonotype was seen repeatedly, ten times or more. The V and J genes are TRBV20-1 and TRBJ2-4; 12 bases map to TRBD2. The CDR3 extends over 14 amino acids. J lost 6 bases, V lost 6 bases, and 6 bases had no gene match. Germline CDR1 reads DFQATT; CDR2 reads SNEGSKA (reference sequence). For the CDR3, the DNA is TGCAGTGCAAACCTAGCGGGAGGGTCAAACATTCAGTACTTC. As protein: CSANLAGGSNIQYF.

This clonotype was seen many times. The V and J genes are TRBV27 and TRBJ1-6; a possible D gene is TRBD1 (5 bases). The CDR3 runs 13 residues. V lost 5 bases and J 10 bases, leaving 12 bases between the germline ends. CDR1 and CDR2 (germline): MNHEY, SMNVEV (reference sequence). CDR3 nucleotide sequence: TGTGCCAGCAGTCCCAGGTGGGGGTCACCCCTCCACTTT. Amino acids: CASSPRWGSPLHF.

The gene calls are TRBV4-1 and TRBJ2-1, with D perhaps TRBD2 (7 bases). Trimming shortened V by 5 bases and J by 9 bases, and 20 bases separated the two germline ends. Per germline, CDR1 MGHRA and CDR2 YSYEKL. This CDR3 spans 15 amino acids. The CDR3 here is CASSNFGGANTEQFF. The CDR3, as DNA: TGCGCCAGCAGCAACTTTGGGGGGGCGAATACTGAGCAGTTCTTC.

This clonotype appeared a few times. Here the CDR3 reads CSARFRLSAVEQFF. The CDR3 nucleotides read TGCAGTGCTAGATTCCGCCTATCGGCAGTGGAGCAGTTCTTC. The chain employs TRBV20-1 and TRBJ2-1; unclear D gene. CDR1 DFQATT and CDR2 SNEGSKA come from the germline V gene (reference sequence). The CDR3 sequence is 14 residues long. V was clipped by 2 bases and J by 10 bases, with 18 bases between them.

This clonotype was seen a few times. V gene TRBV4-3 combines with J gene TRBJ2-7, with 8 bases that match TRBD1. From germline, CDR1 is LGHNA and CDR2 YSLEER. This CDR3 is built from 17 residues. The V segment lost 2 bases and the J segment 2 bases; nucleotides outside the gene matches: 11. Here the CDR3 reads CASSQSAAGTGTYEQYF. In nucleotides, the CDR3 is TGCGCCAGCAGCCAATCAGCGGCCGGGACAGGTACCTACGAGCAGTACTTC.

The rearrangement uses TRBV2 and TRBJ1-5; 8 bases match TRBD1. The germline gives CDR1 SNHLY, CDR2 FYNNEI. V gave up 5 bases and J gave up 4 bases; unmatched junction bases: 1. The CDR3 contains 13 residues. The chain's CDR3 is CASSWTGNQPQHF. The CDR3 bases are TGTGCCAGCAGTTGGACAGGGAATCAGCCCCAGCATTTT.

This clonotype has ten or more counts. The chain links TRBV6-1 to TRBJ1-6, with D possibly TRBD1 on 5 matching bases. Germline V gene sequence: CDR1 MNHNS, CDR2 SASEGT. The CDR3 loop spans 14 amino acids. Trimming took 4 bases from V and 4 from J, leaving 8 bases between them. The CDR3, as DNA: TGTGCCAGCAGTGCGGGACCGTATAATTCACCCCTCCACTTT. Encoded protein: CASSAGPYNSPLHF.

This clonotype came up many times. The CDR3 sequence: CSVFDRNTGELFF. The CDR3 bases are TGCAGCGTTTTCGACAGGAACACCGGGGAGCTGTTTTTT. The rearrangement joins TRBV29-1 to TRBJ2-2; D possibly corresponds to TRBD1 (5 bases). Trimming shortened V by 5 bases and J by 1 base, and 8 bases separated the two germline ends. There are 13 residues in the CDR3. Per germline, CDR1 SQVTM and CDR2 ANQGSEA.

Many counts were recorded for this clonotype. This sequence joins TRBV24-1 and TRBJ2-1; 8 nucleotides line up with TRBD2. V gave up 7 bases and J gave up 0 bases; unmatched junction bases: 1. The CDR3 covers 14 residues. Germline V gene data show CDR1 as KGHDR and CDR2 as SFDVKD. The CDR3 nucleotides are TGTGCCACCAGCGGGGGGGGCTCCTACAATGAGCAGTTCTTC. Translating gives CATSGGGSYNEQFF.

This clonotype has just one count. One junction end disagrees with the germline gene, perhaps due to a read error. J is TRBJ2-6 and V is TRBV29-1; D is possibly TRBD1 (5 bases). Germline CDR1 is SQVTM and CDR2 is ANQGSEA. The CDR3 contains 15 residues. The CDR3 nucleotides are TGCAGCGTTGAAGATCGCCGCTCTGGGGCCGACGTCCTGACTTTC. Translating it yields CSVEDRRSGADVLTF.

This clonotype has at least ten counts. The gene calls are TRBV3-1 and TRBJ1-5; D remains ambiguous. Germline V lookup: CDR1 LGHDT, CDR2 YNNKEL (reference sequence). The CDR3 has 12 residues. V was clipped by 2 bases and J by 7 bases, with 6 bases between them. CDR3 protein: CASSQSGQPQHF. The CDR3, as DNA: TGTGCCAGCAGCCAATCGGGGCAGCCCCAGCATTTT.

This chain links TRBV9 with TRBJ1-2; 9 bases map to TRBD1. Trimming took 5 bases from V and 4 from J; bases not matched to a gene: 6. This CDR3 is built from 14 residues. In germline, CDR1 is SGDLS, CDR2 YYNGEE. CDR3 loop: CASSATGQGYGYTF. CDR3 nucleotide sequence: TGTGCCAGCAGTGCCACGGGACAGGGCTATGGCTACACCTTC.